This T cell receptor (beta chain) was recovered during a study of T cells after yellow fever vaccination. TCRdb reanalysed the 5' RACE reads using MiXCR and keeps one entry per CDR3 protein. The sample shows some 560,000 distinct CDR3 sequences, about a sixth of them seen only once. V lost 5 bases, J lost 6 bases, and 11 bases lay in between. The CDR3 is made up of 12 amino acids. Germline CDR1 is SGHRS and CDR2 is YFSETQ. Material: PBMCs, obtained 5 days after the first yellow fever vaccination. The gene calls are TRBV5-1 and TRBJ1-1, with D perhaps matching TRBD1 (6 bases). The receptor comes from a man between 18 and 35 years old who received the YFV17D yellow fever vaccine. CDR3 in amino acids: CASRQGMAEAFF. The CDR3 bases are TGCGCCAGCAGGCAGGGGATGGCTGAAGCTTTCTTT.